These T cell receptor beta chains were read from a single sample in a study of blood T cell repertoires in COVID-19. Libraries were prepared by immunoSEQ multiplex PCR; TCRdb keeps only in-frame clonotypes and omits some of them. The sample consists of 150,000 to 200,000 clones, over 70% of them appearing once. The sequenced sample consisted of PBMCs or T cells enriched from blood (not recorded which). Receptors were obtained from a woman aged 55-69 years who had recovered from COVID-19. Each CDR3 is given with its conserved first and last residue. A D gene is named only where the DNA matches it firmly. Clone sizes are given selectively: once, few, many, or a class where the clone is expanded.

v_call	clone_size	j_call	d_call	cdr3_aa	cdr3_nt
TRBV2	NA	TRBJ1-6	TRBD1	CASSGDRGPRSPLHF	TGTGCCAGCAGTGGCGACAGGGGCCCTCGATCACCCCTCCACTTT
TRBV15	once	TRBJ1-5	NA	CATSRDLGGNQPQHF	TGTGCCACCAGCAGAGATCTGGGAGGCAATCAGCCCCAGCATTTT
TRBV7-9	few	TRBJ1-2	NA	CASRLGTWIGYTF	TGTGCCAGCAGGTTAGGGACATGGATAGGCTACACCTTC
TRBV2	NA	TRBJ2-3	NA	CASRDRTTDTQYF	TGTGCCAGCAGAGACAGAACCACAGATACGCAGTATTTT
TRBV7-9	NA	TRBJ1-2	NA	CASSLARKSGYTF	TGTGCCAGCAGCTTAGCGCGGAAGTCTGGCTACACCTTC
TRBV6-6	NA	TRBJ2-1	TRBD1	CASSYEAGGGYEQFF	TGTGCCAGCAGTTACGAGGCAGGGGGCGGGTATGAGCAGTTCTTC
TRBV7-8	NA	TRBJ1-5	NA	CASSLEGDNYQPQHF	TGTGCCAGCAGCTTAGAGGGGGACAATTATCAGCCCCAGCATTTT
TRBV5-8	NA	TRBJ1-1	NA	CATQGLDTEAFF	TGTGCCACTCAGGGACTGGACACTGAAGCTTTCTTT
TRBV11-2	NA	TRBJ2-7	NA	CASSLAQGHEQYF	TGTGCCAGCAGCTTAGCACAGGGCCACGAGCAGTACTTC
TRBV18	NA	TRBJ2-3	NA	CASSYADTTDTQYF	TGTGCCAGCTCGTACGCTGACACCACAGATACGCAGTATTTT
TRBV19	NA	TRBJ1-1	NA	CASSSQRNTEAFF	TGTGCCAGTAGTAGTCAGAGGAATACTGAAGCTTTCTTT
TRBV18	NA	TRBJ1-2	TRBD1	CASSPGTGYYGYTF	TGTGCCAGCTCACCAGGGACAGGGTACTATGGCTACACCTTC
TRBV5-6	NA	TRBJ1-4	TRBD1	CASSFFTDFDRDLNEKLFF	TGTGCCAGCAGCTTTTTTACCGACTTTGACAGGGACCTAAATGAAAAACTGTTTTTT
TRBV5-8	NA	TRBJ2-2	TRBD2	CASSLAGGDPLTFF	TGTGCCAGCAGCTTGGCCGGGGGGGACCCTCTCACGTTTTTT
TRBV5-5	NA	TRBJ2-7	NA	CASSPHYEQYF	TGTGCCAGCAGCCCCCACTACGAGCAGTACTTC
TRBV12-5	NA	TRBJ1-1	NA	CASGLVSPSFRANTEAFF	TGTGCTAGTGGTTTGGTAAGCCCTTCGTTCCGAGCGAACACTGAAGCTTTCTTT
TRBV30	NA	TRBJ2-1	TRBD2	CAWNGLAGYNEQFF	TGTGCCTGGAACGGCCTAGCGGGGTACAATGAGCAGTTCTTC
TRBV12-3/TRBV12-4	NA	TRBJ1-4	NA	CASSLGVDRLFF	TGTGCCAGCAGTTTAGGTGTAGATCGACTGTTTTTT
TRBV6-5	NA	TRBJ2-3	NA	CASRGQGTDTQYF	TGTGCCAGCAGGGGTCAGGGCACAGATACGCAGTATTTT
TRBV3-1/TRBV3-2	NA	TRBJ1-3	NA	CASSLPQGPGNTIYF	TGTGCCAGCAGCCTTCCTCAGGGGCCTGGAAACACCATATATTTT
TRBV18	once	TRBJ1-4	TRBD1	CASAGTATNEKLFF	TGTGCCAGCGCGGGGACAGCAACTAATGAAAAACTGTTTTTT
TRBV7-9	NA	TRBJ1-1	NA	CASSPGDLNTEAFF	TGTGCCAGCAGCCCGGGGGATCTGAACACTGAAGCTTTCTTT
TRBV6-2/TRBV6-3	once	TRBJ2-1	TRBD2	CASSYVVAGVNEQFF	TGTGCCAGCAGTTACGTGGTAGCGGGGGTCAATGAGCAGTTCTTC
TRBV11-2	few	TRBJ2-3	TRBD2	CASSLTSGTDTQYF	TGTGCCAGCAGCTTGACTAGCGGCACAGATACGCAGTATTTT
TRBV19	NA	TRBJ1-1	NA	CASSMGLITVHTEAFF	TGTGCCAGTAGTATGGGACTGATCACCGTCCACACTGAAGCTTTCTTT
TRBV19	NA	TRBJ1-1	NA	CASRAGQLNTEAFF	TGTGCCAGTAGGGCCGGACAGCTGAACACTGAAGCTTTCTTT
TRBV2	NA	TRBJ2-3	NA	CASSGDGTDTQYF	TGTGCCAGCAGTGGAGATGGCACAGATACGCAGTATTTT
TRBV2	NA	TRBJ1-6	NA	CASRGDGQFNSPLHF	TGTGCCAGCAGGGGGGACGGACAGTTTAATTCACCCCTCCACTTT
TRBV9	NA	TRBJ2-7	TRBD2	CASSATRTSHEQYF	TGTGCCAGCAGCGCAACACGGACTAGCCACGAGCAGTACTTC
TRBV12-3/TRBV12-4	NA	TRBJ2-1	NA	CASSLSGYNEQFF	TGTGCCAGCAGTCTAAGCGGGTACAATGAGCAGTTCTTC
TRBV11-2	NA	TRBJ2-2	NA	CASSFSGATGELFF	TGTGCCAGCAGCTTCAGCGGCGCGACCGGGGAGCTGTTTTTT
TRBV5-1	NA	TRBJ2-2	NA	CASSPGLNTGELFF	TGCGCCAGCAGCCCGGGACTTAACACCGGGGAGCTGTTTTTT
TRBV5-6	NA	TRBJ2-3	TRBD1	CASSPYRGPGTTDTQYF	TGTGCCAGCAGCCCATACAGGGGGCCAGGGACCACAGATACGCAGTATTTT